These T cell receptor beta chains were read from a single sample in a study of T-cell memory formation after mild COVID-19. TCRdb independently ran MiXCR on the 5' RACE reads; one entry per CDR3 protein. Of hundreds of thousands of distinct CDR3 sequences listed, more than 20% were seen once; the top ten hold under 15%. The specimen sequenced was PBMCs or a T cell subset sorted from them (not recorded which). Receptors were obtained from an adult woman who had mild COVID-19 (a few samples of this study predate the infection). Cell type and time point are not known. CDR3s include the opening cysteine and the closing phenylalanine or tryptophan. The D gene is left open where the match is weak. Not every row has a clone size; where given, it reads once, few, many or a size class.

v_gene,len,d_gene,abundance,j_gene,CDR3nt,CDR3aa
TRBV7-3,12,.,few,TRBJ2-1,TGTGCCAGCAGCTTAATCGGCTCCCGGCAATTCTTC,CASSLIGSRQFF
TRBV15,15,.,.,TRBJ2-3,TGTGCCACCAGCAGAGATCTACGGCAAGTGGGTACGCAGTATTTT,CATSRDLRQVGTQYF
TRBV7-2,15,.,.,TRBJ2-3,TGTGCCAGCAGCTTAGCGGTGACTAGACCAGATACGCAGTATTTT,CASSLAVTRPDTQYF
TRBV4-1,15,TRBD2,.,TRBJ2-1,TGCGCCAGCAGCCACCCGCCGCGGGGGGCTAGGGAGCAGTTCTTC,CASSHPPRGAREQFF
TRBV11-3,13,TRBD1,.,TRBJ2-1,TGTGCCAGCAGGGACAGGTTAAGTAATGAGCAGTTCTTC,CASRDRLSNEQFF
TRBV6-5,15,.,few,TRBJ2-1,TGTGCCAGCAGTTACCAGGGTACAATAGACAATGAGCAGTTCTTC,CASSYQGTIDNEQFF
TRBV20-1,16,TRBD2,.,TRBJ2-7,TGCAGTGCTAGGCCTCTGGCGGGACTAGGAGCCTACGAGCAGTACTTC,CSARPLAGLGAYEQYF
TRBV4-1,15,.,.,TRBJ1-1,TGCGCCAGCAGCATGGGGGGCGGGCTGAACACTGAAGCTTTCTTT,CASSMGGGLNTEAFF
TRBV7-9,13,.,.,TRBJ1-1,TGTGCCAGCAGCTTAATCTGGAACACTGAAGCTTTCTTT,CASSLIWNTEAFF
TRBV18,14,.,many,TRBJ2-1,TGTGCCAGCTCACCAGACAGGAAGTACAATGAGCAGTTCTTC,CASSPDRKYNEQFF
TRBV30,12,TRBD2,.,TRBJ2-3,TGTGCCTGTAGCGGGGGGGCCGGTACGCAGTATTTT,CACSGGAGTQYF
TRBV12-3/TRBV12-4,15,.,.,TRBJ1-2,.,CASSLLRAANYGYTF
TRBV4-1,14,.,few,TRBJ2-3,TGCGCCAGCAGCCAATCGGACAGCAGGGATACGCAGTATTTT,CASSQSDSRDTQYF
TRBV6-2/TRBV6-3,15,TRBD2,few,TRBJ2-7,TGTGCCAGCAGTTACAAGCGGGGGGGCCCCTACGAGCAGTACTTC,CASSYKRGGPYEQYF
TRBV5-6,14,.,.,TRBJ2-3,TGTGCCAGCAGCTACGGAGGGTATCTAGATACGCAGTATTTT,CASSYGGYLDTQYF
TRBV20-1,13,.,once,TRBJ2-7,TGCAGTGTCCCCGAACAGTCCTCCTACGAGCAGTACTTC,CSVPEQSSYEQYF
TRBV12-3/TRBV12-4,15,.,.,TRBJ2-5,TGTGCCAGCAGTCCCCCTGGGGCCGGGATGAAGACCCAGTACTTC,CASSPPGAGMKTQYF
TRBV4-2,16,.,few,TRBJ2-2,TGTGCCAGCAGCCAAATAACAGGGTTCGACACCGGGGAGCTGTTTTTT,CASSQITGFDTGELFF
TRBV3-1,12,.,few,TRBJ2-7,TGTGCCAGCAGCCTCCGGACCTACGAGCAGTACTTC,CASSLRTYEQYF
TRBV6-4,16,TRBD1,.,TRBJ1-1,TGTGTCCCACTCCCCGGACAGGGGGCGGTGGACACTGAAGCTTTCTTT,CVPLPGQGAVDTEAFF
TRBV5-5,16,TRBD2,.,TRBJ2-1,TGTGCCAGCAGCTTGACGGGACTAGGCTCAGCCAGTGAGCAGTTCTTC,CASSLTGLGSASEQFF
TRBV9,14,TRBD2,many,TRBJ2-1,TGTGCCAGCAGCGTAGGGGGACTAGCAGGGGAGCAGTTCTTC,CASSVGGLAGEQFF
TRBV11-2,15,.,many,TRBJ2-7,TGTGCCAGCAGCTCACTTGGTGTAGGTGCGAACGAGCAGTACTTC,CASSSLGVGANEQYF
TRBV29-1,14,TRBD1,.,TRBJ1-1,TGCAGCGTTGAAGAGGCGACAGGGGTCACTGAAGCTTTCTTT,CSVEEATGVTEAFF
TRBV19,13,.,.,TRBJ1-1,TGTGCCAGTAGTATAGACAGGGGCACTGAAGCTTTCTTT,CASSIDRGTEAFF
TRBV5-1,15,TRBD1,.,TRBJ2-7,TGCGCCAGCAGCTTGGTGGGGACAGGGGGCGAGGAGCAGTACTTC,CASSLVGTGGEEQYF
TRBV4-2,17,TRBD1,.,TRBJ1-5,TGTGCCAGCAGCCAACTCGATCAGGGGACAGGGGGTGACCCCCAGCATTTT,CASSQLDQGTGGDPQHF
TRBV4-2,16,.,.,TRBJ2-2,TGTGCCAGCAGCCAAGCCGGACGGTCGGGTACCGGGGAGCTGTTTTTT,CASSQAGRSGTGELFF
TRBV19,12,.,few,TRBJ1-1,TGTGCCAGTAGTATTGGCGGGGATGAAGCTTTCTTT,CASSIGGDEAFF
TRBV5-1,14,.,.,TRBJ2-7,TGCGCCAGCAGCTTGTCGGCAGACTCCTACGAGCAGTACTTC,CASSLSADSYEQYF
TRBV28,17,TRBD1,.,TRBJ1-6,TGTGCCAGCAGCCCTCTGGACAGGAGCTCCTATAATTCACCCCTCCACTTT,CASSPLDRSSYNSPLHF
TRBV18,14,.,.,TRBJ2-7,TGTGCCAGCTCCAACCCGGACAGTCTCTACGAGCAGTACTTC,CASSNPDSLYEQYF
TRBV7-9,20,TRBD2,.,TRBJ2-7,TGTGCCAGCAGCTTAGCTGTGACTAGCGGGGTCCACATCAGCTCCTACGAGCAGTACTTC,CASSLAVTSGVHISSYEQYF
TRBV6-2/TRBV6-3,14,.,once,TRBJ2-3,TGTGCCAGCAGATCTCCTACCAGCACAGATACGCAGTATTTT,CASRSPTSTDTQYF
TRBV6-2/TRBV6-3,13,.,.,TRBJ2-7,TGTGCCAGCAGTTACTCAAGCTCCTACGAGCAGTACTTC,CASSYSSSYEQYF
TRBV6-5,14,.,few,TRBJ1-5,TGTGCCACTAAGAAGGGTATTGGCAATCAGCCCCAGCATTTT,CATKKGIGNQPQHF
TRBV6-1,15,TRBD2,.,TRBJ2-7,TGTGCCAGCAGAGCCCTAACTAGCGGGTGGTACGAGCAGTACTTC,CASRALTSGWYEQYF
TRBV6-2/TRBV6-3,14,TRBD2,once,TRBJ2-7,TGTGCCAGCAGATCTAGCGGGCGAACCTACGAGCAGTACTTC,CASRSSGRTYEQYF
TRBV7-2,17,TRBD2,.,TRBJ2-3,TGTGCCAGCAGCTTATCCGGGGGGGTCTCTAGCACAGATACGCAGTATTTT,CASSLSGGVSSTDTQYF
TRBV5-1,12,.,few,TRBJ2-1,TGCGCCAGCAGCTTGGGGGGACGGGAGCAGTTCTTC,CASSLGGREQFF
TRBV12-3/TRBV12-4,15,TRBD2,.,TRBJ2-5,TGTGCCAGCAGTTTAGGCGGAGCGGGGGGGGAGACCCAGTACTTC,CASSLGGAGGETQYF
TRBV5-1,16,.,few,TRBJ2-7,TGCGCCAGCAGCTTGGCCATGAGCGGGTTTACCTACGAGCAGTACTTC,CASSLAMSGFTYEQYF
TRBV5-1,15,TRBD1,.,TRBJ2-7,TGCGCCAGCAGCGTAGACAGGGAAGATGGCTACGAGCAGTACTTC,CASSVDREDGYEQYF
TRBV27,14,.,few,TRBJ1-2,TGTGCCAGCAGTTCCCCACCTCACTCCTATGGCTACACCTTC,CASSSPPHSYGYTF
TRBV10-3,16,TRBD1,few,TRBJ2-7,TGTGCCATCAGAGACTCAAGGGACAGGAGCTCCTACGAGCAGTACTTC,CAIRDSRDRSSYEQYF
TRBV12-3/TRBV12-4,15,TRBD2,few,TRBJ2-3,TGTGCCAGCAGCCATAGCGGGGGCGGTACAGATACGCAGTATTTT,CASSHSGGGTDTQYF
TRBV5-6,15,.,.,TRBJ1-2,TGTGCCAGCAGCTTTAAGTCTGGGGGGCGAGGAGGCTACACCTTC,CASSFKSGGRGGYTF
TRBV12-3/TRBV12-4,11,.,few,TRBJ2-1,TGTGCCAGCAGTCGGTCCAATGAGCAGTTCTTC,CASSRSNEQFF
TRBV18,15,.,few,TRBJ1-1,TGTGCCAGCTCACGTCTTACCGGATTAAACACTGAAGCTTTCTTT,CASSRLTGLNTEAFF
TRBV5-1,15,.,.,TRBJ1-2,TGCGCCAGCAGCTTGGTTAGTGACGGTTACTATGGCTACACCTTC,CASSLVSDGYYGYTF
TRBV24-1,15,.,.,TRBJ2-2,TGTGCCACCAGTGATTTGGGGAGGAACACCGGGGAGCTGTTTTTT,CATSDLGRNTGELFF
TRBV6-2/TRBV6-3,13,.,few,TRBJ2-5,TGTGCCAGCAGTTGGGAGCTTCAAGAGACCCAGTACTTC,CASSWELQETQYF
TRBV4-1,15,TRBD1,.,TRBJ2-5,TGCGCCAGCAAGCGGTACACAGGGGTTGGAGAGACCCAGTACTTC,CASKRYTGVGETQYF
TRBV19,14,TRBD2,.,TRBJ2-5,TGTGCCAGTAGTAGCGGGACTAGCTGGGAGACCCAGTACTTC,CASSSGTSWETQYF